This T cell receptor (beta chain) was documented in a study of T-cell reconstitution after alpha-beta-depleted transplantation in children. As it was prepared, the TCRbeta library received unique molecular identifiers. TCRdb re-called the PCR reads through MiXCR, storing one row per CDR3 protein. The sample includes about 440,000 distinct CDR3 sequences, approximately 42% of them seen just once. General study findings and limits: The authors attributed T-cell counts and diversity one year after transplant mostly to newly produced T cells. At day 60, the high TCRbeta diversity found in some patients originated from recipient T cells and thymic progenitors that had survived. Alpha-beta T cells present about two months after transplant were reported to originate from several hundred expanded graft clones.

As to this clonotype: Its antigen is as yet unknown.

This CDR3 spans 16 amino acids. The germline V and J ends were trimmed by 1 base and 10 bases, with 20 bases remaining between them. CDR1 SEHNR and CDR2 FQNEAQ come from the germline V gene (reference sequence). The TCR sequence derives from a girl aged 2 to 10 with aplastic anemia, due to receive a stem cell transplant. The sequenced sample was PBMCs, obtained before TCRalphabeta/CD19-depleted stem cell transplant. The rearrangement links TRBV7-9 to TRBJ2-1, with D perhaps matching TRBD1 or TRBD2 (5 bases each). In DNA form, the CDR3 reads TGTGCCAGCAGCTTAGGGGCTGGGGGATTTGTCCGGGAGCAGTTCTTC. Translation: CASSLGAGGFVREQFF.